The clone carrying this T cell receptor beta chain was recorded many times. Its antigen is undetermined. The length of the CDR3 is 18 residues. From germline, CDR1 is SEHNR and CDR2 FQNEAQ (reference sequence). The junction had 16 bases not matched to a gene; V was cut back by 6 bases and J by 1 base. This sample is drawn from a study of T cells in Graves' hyperthyroidism and ophthalmopathy. Diagnoses used clinical symptoms, serum thyroxine and TRAb, thyroid ultrasound and orbital computed tomography. Points from the study as a whole: Blood samples included most of the expanded thyroid clonotypes exceeding 0.001.

RNA transcripts gave rise to amplified TCR beta CDR3 regions. HTBI primers drove first-round RT-PCR of the TCR CDR3. TCRdb recomputed calls from the multiplex PCR reads with MiXCR, one row per CDR3 protein. Of some 92,000 distinct CDR3 sequences listed, around 37% are singletons. This chain joins TRBV7-9 and TRBJ1-1, with 8 nucleotides matching TRBD1. The sequence was obtained from a woman aged 25 to 39 with Graves' hyperthyroidism. The sequenced material came from peripheral blood or thyroid tissue (not recorded which). The CDR3 DNA follows: TGTGCCAGCAGTCCACACCCCTGGACAGGGCGGGCGAACACTGAAGCTTTCTTT. It yields the protein CASSPHPWTGRANTEAFF.